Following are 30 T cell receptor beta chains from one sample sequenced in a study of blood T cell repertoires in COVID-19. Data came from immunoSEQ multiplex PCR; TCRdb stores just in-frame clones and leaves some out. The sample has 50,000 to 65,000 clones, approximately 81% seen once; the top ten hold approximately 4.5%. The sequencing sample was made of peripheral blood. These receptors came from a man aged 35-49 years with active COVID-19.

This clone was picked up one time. CDR3 nucleotide sequence: TGTGCCAGCAGCCCGTACCGGGACAGGGGATACACAGATACGCAGTATTTT. This sequence encodes CASSPYRDRGYTDTQYF. The rearrangement uses TRBV3-1 (or the pseudogene TRBV3-2) and TRBJ2-3, with TRBD1 matching 10 bases. Germline lookup yields CDR1 LGHDT and CDR2 YNNKEL (reference sequence). J gave up 2 bases and V 4 bases, and 9 bases lay outside the gene matches. The CDR3 runs to 17 residues.

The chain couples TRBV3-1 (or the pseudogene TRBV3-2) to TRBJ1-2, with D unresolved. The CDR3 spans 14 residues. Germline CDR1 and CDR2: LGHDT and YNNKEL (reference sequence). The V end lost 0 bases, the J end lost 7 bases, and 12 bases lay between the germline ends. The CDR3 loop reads CASSQDSTSGGYTF. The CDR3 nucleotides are TGTGCCAGCAGCCAAGACTCAACCTCGGGTGGCTACACCTTC.

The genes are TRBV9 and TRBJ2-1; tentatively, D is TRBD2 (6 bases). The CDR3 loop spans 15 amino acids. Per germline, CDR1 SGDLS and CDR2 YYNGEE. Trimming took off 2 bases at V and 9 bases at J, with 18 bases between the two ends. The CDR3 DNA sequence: TGTGCCAGCAGCGTCCGCCCTGACCGGGACTCTGAGCAGTTCTTC. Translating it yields CASSVRPDRDSEQFF.

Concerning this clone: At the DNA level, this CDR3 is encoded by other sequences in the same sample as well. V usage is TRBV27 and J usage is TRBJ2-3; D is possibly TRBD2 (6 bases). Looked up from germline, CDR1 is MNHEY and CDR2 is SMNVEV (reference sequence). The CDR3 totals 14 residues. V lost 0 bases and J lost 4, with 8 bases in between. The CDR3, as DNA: TGTGCCAGCAGTTTATCGGCGGGATCAGATACGCAGTATTTT. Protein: CASSLSAGSDTQYF.

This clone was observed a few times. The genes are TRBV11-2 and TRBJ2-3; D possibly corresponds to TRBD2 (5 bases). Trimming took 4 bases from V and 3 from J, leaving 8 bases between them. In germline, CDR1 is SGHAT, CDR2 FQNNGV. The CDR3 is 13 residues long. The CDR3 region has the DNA TGTGCCAGCAGCTCGGGGAGTACAGATACGCAGTATTTT. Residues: CASSSGSTDTQYF.

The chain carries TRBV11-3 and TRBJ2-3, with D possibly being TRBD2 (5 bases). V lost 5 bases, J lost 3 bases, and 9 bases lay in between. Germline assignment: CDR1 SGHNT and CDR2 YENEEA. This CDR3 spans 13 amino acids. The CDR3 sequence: CASSGVATDTQYF. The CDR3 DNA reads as TGTGCCAGCAGCGGGGTAGCGACAGATACGCAGTATTTT.

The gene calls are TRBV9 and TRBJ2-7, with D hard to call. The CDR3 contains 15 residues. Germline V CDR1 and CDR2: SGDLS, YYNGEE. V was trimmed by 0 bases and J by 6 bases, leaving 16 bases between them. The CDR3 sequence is CASSVVSAGSAEQYF. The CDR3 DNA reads TGTGCCAGCAGCGTAGTATCAGCCGGGTCGGCCGAGCAGTACTTC.

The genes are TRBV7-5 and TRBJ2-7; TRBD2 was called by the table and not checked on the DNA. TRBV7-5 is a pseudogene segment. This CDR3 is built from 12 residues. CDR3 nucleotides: TGTGCCAGAAGCCCGTCAGCGGGAGCATTGAACTTC. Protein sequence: CARSPSAGALNF.

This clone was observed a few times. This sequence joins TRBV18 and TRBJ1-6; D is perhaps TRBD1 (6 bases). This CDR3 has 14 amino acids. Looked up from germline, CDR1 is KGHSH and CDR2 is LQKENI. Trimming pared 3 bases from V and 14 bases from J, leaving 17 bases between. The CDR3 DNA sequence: TGTGCCAGCTCACCCCCAGGGGCCCAAGAAGCCCTCCACTTT. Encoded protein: CASSPPGAQEALHF.

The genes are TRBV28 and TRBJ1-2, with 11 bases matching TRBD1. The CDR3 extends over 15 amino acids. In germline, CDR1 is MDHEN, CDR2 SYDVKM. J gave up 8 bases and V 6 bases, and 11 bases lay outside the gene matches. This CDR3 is CASRNWDRGTEGYTF. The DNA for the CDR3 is TGTGCCAGCAGGAATTGGGACAGGGGGACGGAGGGCTACACCTTC.

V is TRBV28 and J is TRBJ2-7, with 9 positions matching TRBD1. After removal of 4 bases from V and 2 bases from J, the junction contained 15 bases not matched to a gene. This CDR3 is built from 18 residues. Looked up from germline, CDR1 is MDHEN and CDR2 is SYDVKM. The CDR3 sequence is CASSSRDRVVAGPYEQYF. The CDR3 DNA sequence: TGTGCCAGCAGTTCGCGGGACAGGGTGGTAGCGGGCCCCTACGAGCAGTACTTC.

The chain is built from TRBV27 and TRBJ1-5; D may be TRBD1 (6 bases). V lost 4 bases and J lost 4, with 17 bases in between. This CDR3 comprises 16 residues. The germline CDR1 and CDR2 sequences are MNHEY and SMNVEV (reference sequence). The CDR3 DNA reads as TGTGCCAGCAGTTCCTCGACAGGTGCCGGGAATCAGCCCCAGCATTTT. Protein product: CASSSSTGAGNQPQHF.

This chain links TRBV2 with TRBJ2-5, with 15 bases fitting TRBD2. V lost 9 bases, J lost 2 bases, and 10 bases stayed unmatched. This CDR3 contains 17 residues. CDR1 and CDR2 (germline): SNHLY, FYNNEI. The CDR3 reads CASQRTSGRARQETQYF. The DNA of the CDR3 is TGTGCCAGTCAGAGGACTAGCGGGAGGGCGAGACAAGAGACCCAGTACTTC.

CDR3 protein: CASSAGTSKFF. As DNA, the CDR3 is TGTGCCAGCAGCGCCGGGACTAGCAAGTTCTTC. The V gene is TRBV6-5, the J gene TRBJ2-1, with 9 bases aligning to TRBD2. Germline CDR1 MNHEY, CDR2 SVGAGI. The CDR3 consists of 11 residues. The junction had 5 bases not matched to a gene; V was cut back by 6 bases and J by 14 bases.

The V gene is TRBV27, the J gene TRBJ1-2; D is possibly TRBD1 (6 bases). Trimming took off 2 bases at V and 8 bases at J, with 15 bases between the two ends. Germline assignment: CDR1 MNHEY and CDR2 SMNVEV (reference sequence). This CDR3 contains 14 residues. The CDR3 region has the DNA TGTGCCAGCAGTTTAAAGAAGGACAGAGCCGGCTACACCTTC. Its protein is CASSLKKDRAGYTF.

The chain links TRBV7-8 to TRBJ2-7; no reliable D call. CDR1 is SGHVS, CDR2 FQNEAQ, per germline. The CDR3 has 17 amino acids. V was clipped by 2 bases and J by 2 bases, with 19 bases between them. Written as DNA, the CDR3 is TGTGCCAGCAGCTTAAGTAGTTCGGCGGCCTTAACCTACGAGCAGTACTTC. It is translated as CASSLSSSAALTYEQYF.

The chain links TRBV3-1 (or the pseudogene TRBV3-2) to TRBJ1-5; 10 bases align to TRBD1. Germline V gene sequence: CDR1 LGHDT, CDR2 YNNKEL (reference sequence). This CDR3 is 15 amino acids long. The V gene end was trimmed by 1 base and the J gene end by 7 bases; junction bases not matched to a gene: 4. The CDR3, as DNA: TGTGCCAGCAGCCAAGCTCGGGACAGGGGACAGCCCCAGCATTTT. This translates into CASSQARDRGQPQHF.

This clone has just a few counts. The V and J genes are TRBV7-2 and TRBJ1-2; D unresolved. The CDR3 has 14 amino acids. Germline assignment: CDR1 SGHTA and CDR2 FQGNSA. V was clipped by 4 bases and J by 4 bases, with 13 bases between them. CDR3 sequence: CASSSTGGLYGYTF. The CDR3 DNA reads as TGTGCCAGCAGCTCCACCGGCGGCCTCTATGGCTACACCTTC.

The CDR3 here is CASTGRFNEQFF. The CDR3 DNA is TGTGCCAGCACGGGGAGATTCAATGAGCAGTTCTTC. This chain uses TRBV6-5 with TRBJ2-1; D perhaps matches TRBD2 (5 bases). The V gene lost 7 bases and the J gene lost 6 bases, with 10 bases spanning the gap. Germline CDR1 MNHEY, CDR2 SVGAGI. The CDR3 loop spans 12 amino acids.

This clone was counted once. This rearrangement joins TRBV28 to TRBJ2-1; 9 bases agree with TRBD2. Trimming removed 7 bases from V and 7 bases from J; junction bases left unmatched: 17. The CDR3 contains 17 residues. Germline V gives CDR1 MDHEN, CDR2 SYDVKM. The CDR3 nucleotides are TGTGCCAGCACCCAAAATCTAATAGCGGGAGTCGAGAATGAGCAGTTCTTC. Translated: CASTQNLIAGVENEQFF.

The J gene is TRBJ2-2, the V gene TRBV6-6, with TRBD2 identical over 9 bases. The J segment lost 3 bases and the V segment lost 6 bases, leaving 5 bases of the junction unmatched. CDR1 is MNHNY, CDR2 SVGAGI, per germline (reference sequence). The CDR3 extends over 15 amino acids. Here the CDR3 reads CASSPGTSYTGELFF. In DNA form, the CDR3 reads TGTGCCAGCAGCCCCGGGACTAGCTACACCGGGGAGCTGTTTTTT.

CDR3 sequence: CASTRLRGETQYF. In nucleotides, the CDR3 is TGTGCCAGCACCCGATTGAGAGGGGAGACCCAGTACTTC. J is TRBJ2-5 and V is TRBV27, with D perhaps TRBD2 (5 bases). CDR3 length: 13 residues. Trimming removed 7 bases from V and 5 bases from J, with 14 bases in between. Germline V lookup: CDR1 MNHEY, CDR2 SMNVEV (reference sequence).

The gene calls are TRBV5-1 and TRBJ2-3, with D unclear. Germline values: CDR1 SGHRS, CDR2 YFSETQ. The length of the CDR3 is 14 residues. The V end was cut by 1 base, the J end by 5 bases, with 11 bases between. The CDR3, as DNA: TGCGCCAGCAGCTTGAGTGGCCAGATAGATACGCAGTATTTT. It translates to CASSLSGQIDTQYF.

The CDR3 nucleotides read TGTGCCAGTAGTGCCGACAGGGGGTACGAGCAGTACTTC. Protein: CASSADRGYEQYF. V is TRBV19 and J is TRBJ2-7; TRBD1 matches at 9 bases. There are 13 residues in the CDR3. Trimming cost V 5 bases and J 4 bases; bases outside gene matches: 3. Germline V CDR1 and CDR2: LNHDA, SQIVND (reference sequence).

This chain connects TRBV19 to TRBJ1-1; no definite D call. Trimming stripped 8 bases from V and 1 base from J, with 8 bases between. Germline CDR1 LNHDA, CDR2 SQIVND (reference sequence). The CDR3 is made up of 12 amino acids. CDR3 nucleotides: TGTGCCAGTGAGGCGGGGAACACTGAAGCTTTCTTT. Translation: CASEAGNTEAFF.

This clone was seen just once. The CDR3, as DNA: TGTGCCAGCAGAACAGGCGGAAACACCATATATTTT. Its protein is CASRTGGNTIYF. The rearrangement links TRBV2 to TRBJ1-3; a possible D gene is TRBD1 (5 bases). The CDR3 runs to 12 residues. The germline gives CDR1 SNHLY, CDR2 FYNNEI. Trimming took off 6 bases at V and 4 bases at J, with 7 bases between the two ends.

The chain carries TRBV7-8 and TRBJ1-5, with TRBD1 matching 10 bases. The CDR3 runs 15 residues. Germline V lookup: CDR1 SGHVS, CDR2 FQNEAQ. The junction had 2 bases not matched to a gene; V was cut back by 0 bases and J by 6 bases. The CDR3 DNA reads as TGTGCCAGCAGCTTAGCCGGACAGGGGGGTCAGCCCCAGCATTTT. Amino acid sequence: CASSLAGQGGQPQHF.

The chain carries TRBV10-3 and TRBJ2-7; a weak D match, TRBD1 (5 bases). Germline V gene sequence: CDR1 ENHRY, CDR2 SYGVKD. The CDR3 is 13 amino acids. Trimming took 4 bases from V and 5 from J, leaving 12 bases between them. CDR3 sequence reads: CAISGRVENEQYF. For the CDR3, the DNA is TGTGCCATCAGTGGCAGGGTCGAGAACGAGCAGTACTTC.

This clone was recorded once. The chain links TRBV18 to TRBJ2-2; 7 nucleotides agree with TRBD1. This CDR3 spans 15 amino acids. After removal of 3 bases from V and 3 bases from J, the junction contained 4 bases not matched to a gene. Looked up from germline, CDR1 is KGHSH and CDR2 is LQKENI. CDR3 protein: CASSPTTGDTGELFF. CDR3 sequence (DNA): TGTGCCAGCTCACCTACTACAGGGGACACCGGGGAGCTGTTTTTT.

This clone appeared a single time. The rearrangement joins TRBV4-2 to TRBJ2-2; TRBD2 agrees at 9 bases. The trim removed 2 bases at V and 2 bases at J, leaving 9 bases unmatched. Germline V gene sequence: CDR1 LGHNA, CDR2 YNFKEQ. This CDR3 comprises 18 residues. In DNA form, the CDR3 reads TGTGCCAGCAGCCAATGGACTAGCGTCACCTTAAACACCGGGGAGCTGTTTTTT. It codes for CASSQWTSVTLNTGELFF.